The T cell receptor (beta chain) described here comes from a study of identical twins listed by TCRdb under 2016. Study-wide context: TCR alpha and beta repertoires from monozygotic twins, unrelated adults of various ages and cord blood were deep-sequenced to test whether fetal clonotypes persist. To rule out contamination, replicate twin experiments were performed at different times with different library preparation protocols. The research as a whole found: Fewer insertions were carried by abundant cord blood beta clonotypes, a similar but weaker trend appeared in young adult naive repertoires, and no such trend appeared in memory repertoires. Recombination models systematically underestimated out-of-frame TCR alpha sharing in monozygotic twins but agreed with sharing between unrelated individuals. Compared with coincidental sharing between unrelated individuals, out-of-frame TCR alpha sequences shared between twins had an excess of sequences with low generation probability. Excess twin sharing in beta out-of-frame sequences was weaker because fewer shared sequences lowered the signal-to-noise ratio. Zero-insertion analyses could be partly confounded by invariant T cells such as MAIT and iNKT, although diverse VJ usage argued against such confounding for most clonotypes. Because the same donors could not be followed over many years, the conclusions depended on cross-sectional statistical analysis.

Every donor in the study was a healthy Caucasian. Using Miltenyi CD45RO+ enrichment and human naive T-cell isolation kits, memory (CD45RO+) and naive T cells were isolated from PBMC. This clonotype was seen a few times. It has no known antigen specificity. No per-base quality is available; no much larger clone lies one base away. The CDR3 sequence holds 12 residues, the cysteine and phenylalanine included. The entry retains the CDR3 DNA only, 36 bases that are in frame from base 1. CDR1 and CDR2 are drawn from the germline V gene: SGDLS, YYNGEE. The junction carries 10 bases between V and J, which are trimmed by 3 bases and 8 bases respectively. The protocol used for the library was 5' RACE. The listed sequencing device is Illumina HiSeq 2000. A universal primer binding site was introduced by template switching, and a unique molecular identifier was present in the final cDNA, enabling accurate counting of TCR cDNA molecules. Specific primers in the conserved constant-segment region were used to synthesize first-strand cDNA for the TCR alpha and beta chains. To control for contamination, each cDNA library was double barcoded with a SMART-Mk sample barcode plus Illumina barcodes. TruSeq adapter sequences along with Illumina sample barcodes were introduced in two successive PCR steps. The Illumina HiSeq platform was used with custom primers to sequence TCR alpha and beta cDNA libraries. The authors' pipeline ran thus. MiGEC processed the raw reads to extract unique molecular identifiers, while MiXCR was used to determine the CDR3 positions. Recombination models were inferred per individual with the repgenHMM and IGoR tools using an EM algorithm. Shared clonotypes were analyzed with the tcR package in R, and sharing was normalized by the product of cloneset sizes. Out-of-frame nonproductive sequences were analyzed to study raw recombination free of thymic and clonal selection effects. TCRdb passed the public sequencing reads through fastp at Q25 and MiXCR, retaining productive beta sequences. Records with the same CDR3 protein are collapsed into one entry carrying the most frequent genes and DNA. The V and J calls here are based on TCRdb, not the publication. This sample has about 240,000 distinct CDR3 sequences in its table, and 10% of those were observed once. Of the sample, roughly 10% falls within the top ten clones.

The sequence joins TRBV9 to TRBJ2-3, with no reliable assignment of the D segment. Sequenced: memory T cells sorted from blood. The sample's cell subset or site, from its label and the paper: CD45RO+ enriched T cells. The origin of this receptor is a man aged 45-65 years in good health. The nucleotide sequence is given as TGTGCCAGCAGCGAGGATAGAACTACGCAGTATTTT. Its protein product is CASSEDRTTQYF.